What follows is one TCR beta chain and its context. Its antigen remains undetermined. No quality values exist for individual bases; no much larger clone is one base distant. The data belong to a study of blood T cell repertoires in COVID-19 (TCRdb year 2020). Describing the broader study: Collaborator samples came from the United States, Italy and Spain and covered acute and convalescent phases of COVID-19. Nearly every sample came with metadata listing a de-identified subject ID, COVID-19 status, age in years and sex. Where HLA class I and class II types were available, the types were taken from metadata supplied by the sample provider, not from assay-based typing. The dataset comprised deeply sampled blood TCRbeta repertoires from subjects exposed to, actively infected with, or recovered from COVID-19. Samples came from the ongoing ImmuneRACE study (first 160 participants) plus 1,254 subjects from 6 global collaborators. The material from the prospective study consisted of cDNA or gDNA derived from T cells, B-cell-depleted T cells, or PBMCs. The repertoires were released in a freely available public database meant as a resource for research on the immune response to SARS-CoV-2.

TCRbeta CDR3 regions were amplified from genomic DNA by means of the immunoSEQ Assay, a bias-controlled multiplex PCR. In the authors' own workflow: Within the assay, amplification of reference gene primers was used to estimate how many nucleated cells each sample contained. To quantify the absolute abundance of each unique TCRbeta CDR3 rearrangement, sequence reads were collapsed and filtered. For each sample, productive Simpson clonality was calculated as the square root of Simpson's diversity index over productive rearrangements. Here the immuneACCESS table is served through TCRdb, limited to in-frame sequences with V and J called. Missing clones are a known gap in these copies; in checked studies unresolved V genes cover under half, and the rest lacks a known reason. V, J and clone size derive from that table, while D and trimming were established from the DNA sequence. The table for this sample lists around 100,000 clones; about 85% of them were counted only once. The ten largest clones add up to less than 1.5% of the sample.

V is pruned by 3 bases and J by 2 bases, leaving 1 base of the junction without a gene match. Its CDR3 holds 14 amino acids, cysteine through phenylalanine. The only DNA kept is the CDR3, 42 bases in frame from the first base. Via the germline V gene, CDR1 is SGHTA and CDR2 FQGNSA. Results the study describes overall, beyond this receptor: The amount of clinical and demographic metadata varied by source and participant and was provided uncurated.

Whole blood was collected in K2EDTA tubes by collaborating institutions according to the institutions' own protocols. For TCRbeta analysis, collaborators shipped samples as frozen whole blood, isolated PBMCs, or DNA extracted from either of those sample types. This sequence uses TRBV7-2 and TRBJ2-7; the junction holds 10 bases that match TRBD1. The material sequenced was peripheral blood. This TCR came from a man aged 40-55 years with acute or convalescent COVID-19. The CDR3 sequence is CASSFGTGAYEQYF. The bases read TGTGCCAGCAGCTTTGGGACAGGGGCCTACGAGCAGTACTTC.